The source of this TCR beta chain is a study of cytomegalovirus exposure and HLA in healthy donors. Study context: Clustering assigned about 79% of the 350 to 450 genotyped donors to the Caucasian-associated ancestry cluster. General observations from the study: Analysis was performed later, and it showed HLA-associated TCR beta chains to be more clonally expanded than equally common others.

The PCR made use of 60 Vbeta and 13 Jbeta primers. Sequenced by immunoSEQ multiplex PCR; TCRdb stores in-frame clones only, minus some. The sample records around 98,000 clones, 60% to 80% being singletons. About this clone itself: The antigen is not known.

This receptor was identified in a woman in her forties in good health and CMV-seronegative. The source material was PBMCs.

This CDR3 is CASSYTGPGELFF. In DNA, the CDR3 is TGTGCCAGCAGTTACACCGGTCCCGGGGAGCTGTTTTTT. The V gene is TRBV6-6, the J gene TRBJ2-2; D is unclear. The V and J ends lost 2 bases and 6 bases respectively, with 7 bases between them. Germline V gene data show CDR1 as MNHNY and CDR2 as SVGAGI (reference sequence). The CDR3 is 13 amino acids.